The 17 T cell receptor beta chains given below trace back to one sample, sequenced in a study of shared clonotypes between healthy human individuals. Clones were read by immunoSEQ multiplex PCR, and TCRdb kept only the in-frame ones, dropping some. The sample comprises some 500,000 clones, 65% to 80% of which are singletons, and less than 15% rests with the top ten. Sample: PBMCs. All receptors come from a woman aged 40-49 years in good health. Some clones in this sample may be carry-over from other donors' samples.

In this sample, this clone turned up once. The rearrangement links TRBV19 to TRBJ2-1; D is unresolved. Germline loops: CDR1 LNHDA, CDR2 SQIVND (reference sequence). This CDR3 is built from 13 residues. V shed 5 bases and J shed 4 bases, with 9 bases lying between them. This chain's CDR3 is CASSEDRYNEQFF. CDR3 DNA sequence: TGTGCCAGTAGTGAGGACCGTTACAATGAGCAGTTCTTC.

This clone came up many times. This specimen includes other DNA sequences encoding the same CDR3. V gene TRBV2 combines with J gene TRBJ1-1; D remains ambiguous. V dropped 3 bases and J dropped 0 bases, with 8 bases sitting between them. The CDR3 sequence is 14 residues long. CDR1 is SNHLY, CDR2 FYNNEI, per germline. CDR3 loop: CASSEIRVNTEAFF. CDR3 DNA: TGTGCCAGCAGTGAGATACGGGTGAACACTGAAGCTTTCTTT. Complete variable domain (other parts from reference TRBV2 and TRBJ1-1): EPEVTQTPSHQVTQMGQEVILRCVPISNHLYFYWYRQILGQKVEFLVSFYNNEISEKSEIFDDQFSVERPDGSNFTLKIRSTKLEDSAMYFCASSEIRVNTEAFFGQGTRLTVV.

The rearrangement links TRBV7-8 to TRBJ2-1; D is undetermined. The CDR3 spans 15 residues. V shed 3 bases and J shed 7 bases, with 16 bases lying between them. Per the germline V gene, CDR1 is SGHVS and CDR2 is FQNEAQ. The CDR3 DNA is TGTGCCAGCAGCTTCACCGGAGCGAACGGGAATGAGCAGTTCTTC. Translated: CASSFTGANGNEQFF.

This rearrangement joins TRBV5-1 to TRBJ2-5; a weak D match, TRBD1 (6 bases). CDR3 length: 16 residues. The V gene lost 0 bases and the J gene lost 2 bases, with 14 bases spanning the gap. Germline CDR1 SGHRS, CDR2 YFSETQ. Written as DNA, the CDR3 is TGCGCCAGCAGCTTGGCAGGGGTTGAGGGGCAAGAGACCCAGTACTTC. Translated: CASSLAGVEGQETQYF.

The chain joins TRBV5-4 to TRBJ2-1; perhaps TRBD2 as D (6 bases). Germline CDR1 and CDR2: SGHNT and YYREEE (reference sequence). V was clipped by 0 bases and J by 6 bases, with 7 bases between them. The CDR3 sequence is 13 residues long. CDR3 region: CASSLVGSNEQFF. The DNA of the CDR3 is TGTGCCAGCAGCTTGGTCGGGAGCAATGAGCAGTTCTTC. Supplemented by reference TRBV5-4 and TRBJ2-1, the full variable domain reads ETGVTQSPTHLIKTRGQQVTLRCSSQSGHNTVSWYQQALGQGPQFIFQYYREEENGRGNFPPRFSGLQFPNYSSELNVNALELDDSALYLCASSLVGSNEQFFGPGTRLTVL.

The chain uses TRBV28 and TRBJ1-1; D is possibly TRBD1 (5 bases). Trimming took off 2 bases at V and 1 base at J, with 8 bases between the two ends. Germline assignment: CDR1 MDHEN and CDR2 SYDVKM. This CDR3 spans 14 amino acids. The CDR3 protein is CASSLTQGNTEAFF. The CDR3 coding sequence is TGTGCCAGCAGTTTAACCCAGGGGAACACTGAAGCTTTCTTT.

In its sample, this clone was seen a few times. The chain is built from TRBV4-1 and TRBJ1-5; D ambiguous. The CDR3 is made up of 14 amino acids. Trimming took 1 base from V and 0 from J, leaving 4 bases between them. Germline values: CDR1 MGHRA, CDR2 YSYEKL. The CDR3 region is CASSQGISNQPQHF. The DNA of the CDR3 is TGCGCCAGCAGCCAAGGGATTAGCAATCAGCCCCAGCATTTT.

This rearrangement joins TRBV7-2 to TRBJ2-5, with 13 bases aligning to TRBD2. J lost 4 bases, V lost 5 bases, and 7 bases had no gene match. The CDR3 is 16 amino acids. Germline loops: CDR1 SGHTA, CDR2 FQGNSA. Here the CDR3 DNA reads TGTGCCAGCAGCCCGGGACTAGCGGGAAGGCGAGAGACCCAGTACTTC. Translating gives CASSPGLAGRRETQYF.

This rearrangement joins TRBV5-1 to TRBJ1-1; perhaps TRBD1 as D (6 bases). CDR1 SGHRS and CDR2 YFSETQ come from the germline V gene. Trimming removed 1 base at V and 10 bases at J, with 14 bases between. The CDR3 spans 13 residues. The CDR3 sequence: CASSLRGGSSAFF. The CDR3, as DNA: TGCGCCAGCAGCTTGAGGGGGGGTTCATCAGCTTTCTTT.

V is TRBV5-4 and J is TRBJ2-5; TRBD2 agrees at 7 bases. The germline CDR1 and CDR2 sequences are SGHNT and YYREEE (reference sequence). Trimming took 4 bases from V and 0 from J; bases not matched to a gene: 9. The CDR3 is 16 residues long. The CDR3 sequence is CASSAAGLDYQETQYF. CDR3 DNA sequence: TGTGCCAGCAGCGCAGCGGGACTGGATTACCAAGAGACCCAGTACTTC. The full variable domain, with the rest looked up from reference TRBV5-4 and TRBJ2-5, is ETGVTQSPTHLIKTRGQQVTLRCSSQSGHNTVSWYQQALGQGPQFIFQYYREEENGRGNFPPRFSGLQFPNYSSELNVNALELDDSALYLCASSAAGLDYQETQYFGPGTRLLVL.

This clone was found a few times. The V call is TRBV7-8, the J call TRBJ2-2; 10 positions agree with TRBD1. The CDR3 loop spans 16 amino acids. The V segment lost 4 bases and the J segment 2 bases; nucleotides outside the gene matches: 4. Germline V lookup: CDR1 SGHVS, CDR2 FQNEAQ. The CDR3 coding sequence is TGTGCCAGCAGCTGGGGACAGGGGACCAACACCGGGGAGCTGTTTTTT. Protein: CASSWGQGTNTGELFF.

The CDR3 bases are TGTGCCAGTAGTAGAGCAGGGGGCCAAAGCTCCTACAATGAGCAGTTCTTC. This codes for CASSRAGGQSSYNEQFF. V usage is TRBV19 and J usage is TRBJ2-1; 8 bases map to TRBD1. The length of the CDR3 is 17 residues. V gave up 4 bases and J gave up 0 bases; unmatched junction bases: 8. The germline V gene encodes CDR1 LNHDA and CDR2 SQIVND (reference sequence).

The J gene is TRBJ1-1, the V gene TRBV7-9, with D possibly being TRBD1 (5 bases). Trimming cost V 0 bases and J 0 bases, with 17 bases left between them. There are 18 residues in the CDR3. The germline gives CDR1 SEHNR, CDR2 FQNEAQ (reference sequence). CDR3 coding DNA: TGTGCCAGCAGCTTAGCGAAGGGGTTGAGAAACATGAACACTGAAGCTTTCTTT. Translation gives CASSLAKGLRNMNTEAFF. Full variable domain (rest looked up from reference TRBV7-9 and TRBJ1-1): DTGVSQNPRHKITKRGQNVTFRCDPISEHNRLYWYRQTLGQGPEFLTYFQNEAQLEKSRLLSDRFSAERPKGSFSTLEIQRTEQGDSAMYLCASSLAKGLRNMNTEAFFGQGTRLTVV.

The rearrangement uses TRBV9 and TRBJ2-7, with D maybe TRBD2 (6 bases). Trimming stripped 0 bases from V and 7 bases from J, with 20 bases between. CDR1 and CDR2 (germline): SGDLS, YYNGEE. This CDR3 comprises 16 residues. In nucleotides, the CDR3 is TGTGCCAGCAGCGTAGGGGCTAGCGCACGCCGAGGGGAGCAGTACTTC. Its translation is CASSVGASARRGEQYF.

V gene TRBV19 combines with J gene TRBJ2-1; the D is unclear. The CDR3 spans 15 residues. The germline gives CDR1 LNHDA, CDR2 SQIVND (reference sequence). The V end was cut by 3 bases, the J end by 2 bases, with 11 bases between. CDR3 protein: CASSIGLSPYNEQFF. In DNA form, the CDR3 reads TGTGCCAGTAGTATCGGTCTGAGCCCCTACAATGAGCAGTTCTTC.

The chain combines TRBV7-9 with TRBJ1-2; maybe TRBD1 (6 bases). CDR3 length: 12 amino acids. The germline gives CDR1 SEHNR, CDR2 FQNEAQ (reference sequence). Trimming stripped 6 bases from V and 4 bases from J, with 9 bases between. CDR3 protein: CASRGTSYGYTF. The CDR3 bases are TGTGCCAGCAGAGGGACATCCTATGGCTACACCTTC.

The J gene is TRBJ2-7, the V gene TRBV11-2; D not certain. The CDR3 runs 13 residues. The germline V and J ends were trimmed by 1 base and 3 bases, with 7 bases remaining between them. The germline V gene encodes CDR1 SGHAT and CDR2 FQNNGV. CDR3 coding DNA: TGTGCCAGCAGCTTAGGAAGGTACTACGAGCAGTACTTC. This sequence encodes CASSLGRYYEQYF. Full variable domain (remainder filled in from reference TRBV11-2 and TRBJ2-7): EAGVAQSPRYKIIEKRQSVAFWCNPISGHATLYWYQQILGQGPKLLIQFQNNGVVDDSQLPKDRFSAERLKGVDSTLKIQPAKLEDSAVYLCASSLGRYYEQYFGPGTRLTVT.